This TCR beta chain was captured in a study of blood T cells in healthy people across ages. For the second PCR, which ran for roughly 6 to 12 cycles, a sample-barcoded 5' primer and a J-beta primer mix were used. TCRdb reprocessed the 5' RACE reads via MiXCR and lists one record per CDR3 protein. This sample has 1,100,000 or so distinct CDR3 sequences, with under 45% found just once. Of note for this clonotype: As yet, its antigen is unknown.

The V gene end was trimmed by 4 bases and the J gene end by 8 bases; junction bases not matched to a gene: 6. Per the germline V gene, CDR1 is SGHAT and CDR2 is FQDESV (reference sequence). The CDR3 consists of 15 residues. The study's findings and limits: Underestimates were what the diversity estimates from one million T cells were considered to be. Changes in expanded clonotypes were possibly confounded, as the CMV status of donors was unknown. Age advanced and TCR beta diversity per million T cells fell, roughly linearly.

The sample taken for sequencing was blood. The chain uses TRBV11-1 and TRBJ2-1, with 12 nucleotides matching TRBD2. The TCR sequence derives from a woman aged 60-70 years in good health. This CDR3 is CASSSVLAGGDEQFF. CDR3 sequence (DNA): TGTGCCAGCAGCTCCGTACTAGCGGGAGGTGATGAGCAGTTCTTC.